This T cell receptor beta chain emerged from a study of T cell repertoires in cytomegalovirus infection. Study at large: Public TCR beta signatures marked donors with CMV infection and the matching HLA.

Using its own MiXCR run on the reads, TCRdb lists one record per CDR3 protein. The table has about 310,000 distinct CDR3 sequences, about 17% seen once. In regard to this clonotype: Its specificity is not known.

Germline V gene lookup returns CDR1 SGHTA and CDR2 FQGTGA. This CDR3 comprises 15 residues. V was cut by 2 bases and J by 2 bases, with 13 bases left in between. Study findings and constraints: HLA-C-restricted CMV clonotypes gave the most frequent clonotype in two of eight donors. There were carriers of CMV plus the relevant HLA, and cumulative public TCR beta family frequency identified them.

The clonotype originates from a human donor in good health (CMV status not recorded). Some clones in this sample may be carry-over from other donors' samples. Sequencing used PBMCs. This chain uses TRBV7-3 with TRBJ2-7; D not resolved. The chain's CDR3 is CASSLGHQTAYEQYF. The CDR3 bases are TGTGCCAGCAGCTTAGGCCACCAGACTGCCTACGAGCAGTACTTC.